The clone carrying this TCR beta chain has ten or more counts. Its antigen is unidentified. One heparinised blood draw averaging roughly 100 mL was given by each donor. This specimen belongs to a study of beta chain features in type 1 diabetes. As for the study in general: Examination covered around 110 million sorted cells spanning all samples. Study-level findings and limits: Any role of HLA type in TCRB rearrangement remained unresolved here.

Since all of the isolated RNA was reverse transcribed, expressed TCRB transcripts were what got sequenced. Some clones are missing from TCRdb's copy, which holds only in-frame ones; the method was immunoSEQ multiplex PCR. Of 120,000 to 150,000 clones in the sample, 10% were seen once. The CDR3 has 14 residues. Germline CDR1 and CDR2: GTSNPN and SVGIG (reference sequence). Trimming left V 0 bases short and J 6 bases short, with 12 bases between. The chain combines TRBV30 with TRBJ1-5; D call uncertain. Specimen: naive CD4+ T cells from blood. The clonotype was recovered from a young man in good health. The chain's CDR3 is CAWSVSSPSQPQHF. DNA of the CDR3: TGTGCCTGGAGTGTCTCATCCCCCAGTCAGCCCCAGCATTTT.